The rows below give T cell receptor beta chains drawn from one sample of a study of cytomegalovirus exposure and HLA in healthy donors. Here immunoSEQ multiplex PCR was the method, and the copy in TCRdb shows in-frame clones only, minus some. Of 200,000 or so clones detected, 84% appear once; the ten largest clones hold roughly 7.5%. Sequencing used PBMCs. These receptors all stem from a young man in good health and CMV-seropositive. Each CDR3 is given with its conserved first and last residue. A D gene is named only where the DNA matches it firmly. The listing skips clone size in some rows; elsewhere it reads once, few, many or a size class.

V	size	D	J	CDR3	DNA
TRBV28	NA	TRBD1	TRBJ2-7	CASSGGTGADEQYF	TGTGCCAGCAGCGGGGGGACAGGGGCCGACGAGCAGTACTTC
TRBV27	NA	NA	TRBJ2-2	CASRGDTSTGELFF	TGTGCCAGTAGAGGGGACACAAGTACCGGGGAGCTGTTTTTT
TRBV13	NA	TRBD2	TRBJ2-1	CASSTGLASVEFF	TGTGCCAGCAGCACGGGACTAGCGAGTGTGGAGTTCTTC
TRBV5-6	NA	NA	TRBJ1-1	CASIAQENTEAFF	TGTGCCAGCATCGCCCAGGAGAACACTGAAGCTTTCTTT
TRBV15	NA	NA	TRBJ2-3	CATSRDSGLTDTQYF	TGTGCCACCAGCAGAGATAGCGGACTCACAGATACGCAGTATTTT
TRBV19	NA	NA	TRBJ1-5	CASSTGDQPQHF	TGTGCCAGTAGTACAGGGGATCAGCCCCAGCATTTT
TRBV7-2	NA	NA	TRBJ2-3	CASSPLGSTDTQYF	TGTGCCAGCAGCCCGCTCGGGAGCACAGATACGCAGTATTTT
TRBV4-3	NA	NA	TRBJ1-4	CASSQGARMELFF	TGCGCCAGCAGCCAAGGAGCCCGAATGGAACTGTTTTTT
TRBV28	NA	NA	TRBJ2-7	CASSRYEQYF	TGTGCCAGCAGCAGATACGAGCAGTACTTC
TRBV4-3	NA	TRBD1	TRBJ1-2	CASSQGRGLGYTF	TGCGCCAGCAGCCAGGGCAGGGGGCTTGGCTACACCTTC
TRBV27	few	NA	TRBJ1-2	CASSSRSYGYTF	TGTGCCAGCAGTTCCAGATCCTATGGCTACACCTTC
TRBV7-2	NA	NA	TRBJ1-1	CASSLSRMDTEAFF	TGTGCCAGCAGCCTTTCCAGGATGGACACTGAAGCTTTCTTT
TRBV27	NA	TRBD2	TRBJ2-1	CASSSRTGGPQSHEQFF	TGTGCCAGCAGTAGTCGGACGGGAGGGCCCCAGAGCCATGAGCAGTTCTTC
TRBV7-2	NA	TRBD1	TRBJ2-3	CASSSRTGTSTDTQYF	TGTGCCAGCAGCTCCAGGACAGGCACTAGCACAGATACGCAGTATTTT
TRBV27	NA	NA	TRBJ2-2	CASSLVSGELFF	TGTGCCAGCAGTTTAGTGTCAGGGGAGCTGTTTTTT
TRBV2	many	NA	TRBJ1-1	CASRGQGTEAFF	TGTGCCAGCAGGGGGCAGGGCACTGAAGCTTTCTTT
TRBV7-9	NA	TRBD2	TRBJ2-7	CASSPSLAGALGGSYEQYF	TGTGCCAGCAGTCCCTCACTAGCGGGAGCCCTGGGAGGTTCCTACGAGCAGTACTTC
TRBV28	NA	TRBD1	TRBJ1-2	CASSFEGASTGYTF	TGTGCCAGCAGTTTTGAGGGGGCCTCGACTGGCTACACCTTC
TRBV4-2	NA	TRBD2	TRBJ2-1	CASSQEGLATSYNEQFF	TGTGCCAGCAGCCAAGAGGGACTAGCGACTTCCTACAATGAGCAGTTCTTC
TRBV29-1	NA	TRBD1	TRBJ1-5	CSVADRGNQPQHF	TGCAGCGTTGCCGACAGGGGGAATCAGCCCCAGCATTTT
TRBV5-6	NA	NA	TRBJ2-5	CASSTGLETQYF	TGTGCCAGCAGCACGGGACTAGAGACCCAGTACTTC
TRBV7-6	NA	NA	TRBJ1-1	CASSLAPGGGNTEAFF	TGTGCCAGCAGCTTAGCCCCTGGTGGAGGGAACACTGAAGCTTTCTTT
TRBV27	NA	NA	TRBJ2-5	CASRNYRAQETQYF	TGTGCCAGCAGGAATTACAGGGCCCAAGAGACCCAGTACTTC
TRBV5-1	NA	TRBD1	TRBJ2-1	CASSFRDRAYNEQFF	TGCGCCAGCAGCTTCCGGGACAGGGCCTACAATGAGCAGTTCTTC
TRBV27	NA	NA	TRBJ2-7	CASSLDGTHSYEQYF	TGTGCCAGCAGTCTAGACGGGACTCACTCCTACGAGCAGTACTTC
TRBV9	NA	TRBD2	TRBJ2-3	CASSAGPGTSGRLDTQYF	TGTGCCAGCAGCGCGGGCCCAGGAACTAGCGGGAGGTTGGATACGCAGTATTTT
TRBV7-6	NA	NA	TRBJ1-3	CASSNDGGNTIYF	TGTGCCAGCAGCAACGACGGGGGAAACACCATATATTTT
TRBV7-2	NA	NA	TRBJ2-3	CASSLDRAGGADTQYF	TGTGCCAGCAGCTTAGACCGGGCCGGCGGGGCAGATACGCAGTATTTT
TRBV7-2	NA	TRBD2	TRBJ2-3	CASSLPGGLADTQYF	TGTGCCAGCAGCTTACCCGGTGGACTAGCAGATACGCAGTATTTT
TRBV5-6	NA	NA	TRBJ2-3	CASSLSHTQYF	TGTGCCAGCAGCTTATCTCATACGCAGTATTTT
TRBV27	NA	TRBD2	TRBJ2-7	CASSPGTSGSLYEQYF	TGTGCCAGCAGTCCCGGGACTAGCGGAAGTCTCTACGAGCAGTACTTC
TRBV4-2	many	NA	TRBJ2-7	CASSQDYASDYEQYF	TGTGCCAGCAGCCAAGATTATGCTAGTGACTACGAGCAGTACTTC
TRBV4-3	once	TRBD2	TRBJ2-1	CASSQDGGLAGVGNEQFF	TGCGCCAGCAGCCAAGATGGGGGACTAGCGGGAGTCGGCAATGAGCAGTTCTTC
TRBV5-1	NA	NA	TRBJ1-5	CASSLDPGADQPQHF	TGCGCCAGCAGCTTGGATCCAGGGGCGGACCAGCCCCAGCATTTT
TRBV7-9	NA	NA	TRBJ1-5	CASSLDSGDQPQHF	TGTGCCAGCAGCTTAGACTCGGGTGATCAGCCCCAGCATTTT
TRBV5-4	NA	TRBD2	TRBJ2-1	CASSSGTSGYGSYNEQFF	TGTGCCAGCAGCTCAGGGACTAGCGGGTATGGCTCCTACAATGAGCAGTTCTTC
TRBV7-6	NA	TRBD2	TRBJ2-2	CASSSRTSGPGELFF	TGTGCCAGCAGCTCCCGGACTAGCGGGCCCGGGGAGCTGTTTTTT
TRBV28	NA	NA	TRBJ2-7	CASSPQGPVPSEEQYF	TGTGCCAGCAGTCCCCAGGGGCCAGTCCCGTCTGAGGAGCAGTACTTC
TRBV4-2	NA	TRBD1	TRBJ2-3	CASSLRQGADTQYF	TGTGCCAGCAGCCTCCGACAGGGTGCAGATACGCAGTATTTT
TRBV7-2	few	TRBD2	TRBJ2-7	CASSSERGAGYEQYF	TGTGCCAGCAGCTCCGAGCGGGGGGCGGGCTACGAGCAGTACTTC
TRBV5-3	NA	NA	TRBJ1-3	CARRERLDRLKCVSSGNTIYF	TGTGCCAGAAGGGAGAGGCTTGACAGGCTCAAGTGTGTTTCCTCTGGAAACACCATATATTTT
TRBV6-5	NA	NA	TRBJ2-3	CASSRGTDTQYF	TGTGCCAGCAGTAGAGGTACAGATACGCAGTATTTT